The rows below give T cell receptor beta chains drawn from one sample of a study of T-cell memory formation after mild COVID-19. Each CDR3 protein gets one entry after TCRdb re-called the 5' RACE reads with MiXCR. The sample contains roughly 500,000 distinct CDR3 sequences, over 20% of which appear only once. Sequenced: PBMCs or a T cell subset sorted from them (not recorded which). The receptors here all came from an adult woman who had mild COVID-19 (a few samples of this study predate the infection). Cell type and time point are not known. The CDR3 runs from the conserved cysteine through the conserved F or W. D genes are given only for firm matches. Part of the rows lack a size; the others show once, few, many or a class for expanded clones.

j_call | d_call | clone_size | v_call | cdr3_length | cdr3_nt | cdr3_aa
TRBJ2-5 | - | - | TRBV10-3 | 14 | TGTGCCATCAGGTCGACAGGGAGGGAAGAGACCCAGTACTTC | CAIRSTGREETQYF
TRBJ2-1 | - | - | TRBV7-3 | 13 | TGTGCCAGCAGCTTAGGGACTCTCAATGAGCAGTTCTTC | CASSLGTLNEQFF
TRBJ2-2 | - | - | TRBV6-5 | 16 | TGTGCCAGCAGTCCCGGTCCAGAGGTTCGCACCGGGGAGCTGTTTTTT | CASSPGPEVRTGELFF
TRBJ2-3 | TRBD1 | many | TRBV5-1 | 16 | TGCGCCAGCAGCTCCACCCGGGACAGGGTGTGGGATACGCAGTATTTT | CASSSTRDRVWDTQYF
TRBJ1-5 | - | few | TRBV30 | 15 | TGTGCCTGGAGTTGGGGCGGGTCCCCCAGGCAGCCCCAGCATTTT | CAWSWGGSPRQPQHF
TRBJ2-1 | TRBD2 | few | TRBV6-5 | 16 | TGTGCCAGCAGTTACTCGGCTAGCGGGGGGGGTAATGAGCAGTTCTTC | CASSYSASGGGNEQFF
TRBJ1-5 | TRBD1 | few | TRBV2 | 16 | TGTGCCAGCAGAGCTATAGCCGGGACAGGCAATCAGCCCCAGCATTTT | CASRAIAGTGNQPQHF
TRBJ1-6 | TRBD1 | few | TRBV20-1 | 15 | TGCAGTGCTAGAGATGAGGCAGGGGGCTCTTCACCCCTCCACTTT | CSARDEAGGSSPLHF
TRBJ2-4 | - | - | TRBV15 | 11 | TGTGCCACCAGCAGAGAAAGGTTTCTGTACTTC | CATSRERFLYF
TRBJ2-1 | - | - | TRBV6-5 | 13 | TGTGCCAGCAGTTACTCGAACGGGGGACAGCAGTTCTTC | CASSYSNGGQQFF
TRBJ2-2 | TRBD1 | few | TRBV7-2 | 15 | TGTGCCAGCAGCTTTAGGACAGGGGCTACCGGGGAGCTGTTTTTT | CASSFRTGATGELFF
TRBJ2-1 | - | - | TRBV9 | 13 | TGTGCCAGCAGCACGGGGGACTACAATGAGCAGTTCTTC | CASSTGDYNEQFF
TRBJ1-2 | TRBD1 | - | TRBV7-2 | 15 | TGTGCCAGCAGCGAAGGGACAGGCCGGCCCTATGGCTACACCTTC | CASSEGTGRPYGYTF
TRBJ1-5 | - | few | TRBV7-2 | 15 | TGTGCCAGCAGCTTAGCTGGGAATAGCAATCAGCCCCAGCATTTT | CASSLAGNSNQPQHF
TRBJ1-1 | - | - | TRBV2 | 15 | TGTGCCAGCAAGACCCCGAACAGAGCGAACACTGAAGCTTTCTTT | CASKTPNRANTEAFF
TRBJ2-7 | TRBD1 | - | TRBV7-9 | 14 | TGTGCCAGCAGCTGGGGACAGCTACCCTACGAGCAGTACTTC | CASSWGQLPYEQYF
TRBJ2-5 | - | - | TRBV21-1 | 17 | TGTGCCAGCAGCCTAGCGGGAGGGGGTTGCGGGCAAGAGACCCAGTACTTC | CASSLAGGGCGQETQYF
TRBJ2-2 | - | few | TRBV2 | 14 | TGTGCCACCGAAGGGCTAGCCGTCGCCGGGGAGCTGTTTTTT | CATEGLAVAGELFF
TRBJ1-2 | - | few | TRBV7-9 | 10 | TGTGCCAGCAGCCTTCCTTGGGCAAACTTC | CASSLPWANF
TRBJ2-2 | TRBD1 | few | TRBV12-3/TRBV12-4 | 15 | TGTGCCAGCAGTTTGGGACAGGGGGCGAACGGGGAGCTGTTTTTT | CASSLGQGANGELFF
TRBJ2-2 | TRBD1 | many | TRBV7-8 | 15 | TGTGCCAGCAGCCGGGACAGTCCGAACACCGGGGAGCTGTTTTTT | CASSRDSPNTGELFF
TRBJ2-7 | - | - | TRBV7-2 | 14 | TGTGCCAGCAGCTACACCGGGGCCGCCTACGAGCAGTACTTC | CASSYTGAAYEQYF
TRBJ1-5 | - | - | TRBV27 | 15 | TGTGCCAGCAGTCCCCCCGCGGGGGGATATCAGCCCCAGCATTTT | CASSPPAGGYQPQHF
TRBJ2-3 | TRBD1 | few | TRBV25-1 | 17 | TGTGCCAGCAGTGCGGGACAGGGAGGTGAGTGGGCAGATACGCAGTATTTT | CASSAGQGGEWADTQYF
TRBJ2-1 | - | - | TRBV3-1 | 12 | TGTGCCAGCAGCCAAGATTCTAGCGCTCCGCTCTTC | CASSQDSSAPLF
TRBJ1-4 | - | - | TRBV6-6 | 16 | TGTGCCAGCAGTTACTCGAGGGGGGCAGGCCCTGAAAAACTGTTTTTT | CASSYSRGAGPEKLFF